This T cell receptor (beta chain) was recorded in a study of T cell responses to AZD1222 COVID-19 vaccine (dated by TCRdb to 2020 to 2023). Regarding the complete study: AZD1222 recipients whose second dose came at about 4 weeks and those whose second dose came at about 12 weeks were combined into one group, since spike-specific TCR depth and breadth did not differ between the two schedules. A total of approximately 240 trial participants underwent TCR sequencing, of whom 200 to 220 received two doses of AZD1222 and about 25 received two doses of the MenACWY control vaccine. Trial participants were enrolled by age into 18-55, 56-69 and 70-plus year subgroups, with about 150, 28 and 57 TCR-sequenced participants respectively.

Details on this clone: Its antigen remains undetermined. Per-base qualities were not stored, and no clone one base away is much larger.

Summary of the overall study and its limitations: Participants were mostly white British, with more females than males. The authors suggested clonal diversity may have been underestimated. Only five to seven AZD1222 recipients were SARS-CoV-2 seropositive at baseline, limiting conclusions about previously exposed vaccinees. In the small 56-69-year group, the increase in depth fell short of significance, most likely because of low power. After two AZD1222 doses, both the breadth and the depth of spike-specific TCRs were significantly higher than at day 0 and than in MenACWY recipients. Reportedly, almost half of the unique spike-specific TCRs recognized epitopes lying outside the regions that are mutated in the B.1.351 and B.1.1.7 variants. Because no samples from the day 14 peak response were available, repertoires could be characterized only after the peak T cell response. The whole spike protein was spanned by vaccine-associated CD4 TCRs, and dominant responses were seen in regions 160-218 and 743-854.

The CDR3 regions of human TCRbeta chains were analyzed by immunosequencing. In the authors' own workflow: TCRs in the repertoires were matched against a reference library of SARS-CoV-2-specific TCRs that had been generated with the MIRA antigen-specificity platform. Breadth was defined as the fraction of unique TCRs that were SARS-CoV-2-associated, and depth was defined as the fraction of total T cells that were SARS-CoV-2-associated. Each spike-specific TCR was assigned to its reactive spike region and to a CD4 or CD8 class using the MIRA data. Log10-transformed breadth and depth values were compared by one-way ANOVA with Sidak's multiple comparisons tests. TCRdb took over this immuneACCESS table, retaining in-frame rearrangements with V and J assigned. Such tables are incomplete; in checked studies, under half of the missing clones stem from an unresolved V gene, and the remainder is unexplained. D and trimming were read from the DNA, whereas the V and J calls and clone size are those reported in that table. The table for this sample lists around 77,000 clones; more than 75% of them were counted only once. Together, the top ten hold 24% of the sample.

The CDR3 starts with the cysteine, ends with the phenylalanine, and has 14 residues. Of the read, only the CDR3 DNA is kept; its 42 bases are in frame from base 1. A distance of 15 bases separates the germline ends of V and J, which lose 7 bases and 8 bases respectively. The germline V gene encodes CDR1 LNHDA and CDR2 SQIVND (reference sequence). Taken with the paper, the label for time point translates to: baseline before first vaccination. The vaccinee samples were drawn from two UK trials, COV001 and COV002, one of which was a single-blind randomized controlled phase 2/3 trial testing AZD1222 (ChAdOx1 nCoV-19) in healthy adults. Trial participant PBMC samples were collected at day 0 and day 28 after the second dose for TCRbeta chain sequencing.

Here the sequenced sample was peripheral blood, taken on day 0 of AZD1222 vaccination. The rearranged segments are TRBV19 and TRBJ1-6; the D gene is perhaps TRBD1, on 5 matching bases. The TCR sequence derives from an adult in good health. CDR3 protein: CASNPTQGYSPLHF. The nucleotide sequence is TGTGCCAGTAATCCCACCCAGGGTTATTCACCCCTCCACTTT.